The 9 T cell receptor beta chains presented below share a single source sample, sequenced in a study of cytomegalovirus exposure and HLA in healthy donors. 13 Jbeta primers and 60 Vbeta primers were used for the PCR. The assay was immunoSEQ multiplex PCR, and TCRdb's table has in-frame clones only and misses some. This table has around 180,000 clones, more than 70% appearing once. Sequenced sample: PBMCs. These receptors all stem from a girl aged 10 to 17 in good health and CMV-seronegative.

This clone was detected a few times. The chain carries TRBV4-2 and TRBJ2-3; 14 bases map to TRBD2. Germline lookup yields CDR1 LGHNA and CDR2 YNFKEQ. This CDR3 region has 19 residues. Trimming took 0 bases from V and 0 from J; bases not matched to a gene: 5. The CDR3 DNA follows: TGTGCCAGCAGCCAAGATTTGACTAGCGGGGGGGCCAGCACAGATACGCAGTATTTT. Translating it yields CASSQDLTSGGASTDTQYF.

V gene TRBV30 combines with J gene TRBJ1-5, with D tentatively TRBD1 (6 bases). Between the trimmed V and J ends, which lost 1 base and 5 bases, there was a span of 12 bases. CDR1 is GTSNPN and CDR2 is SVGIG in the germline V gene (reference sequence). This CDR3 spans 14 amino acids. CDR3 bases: TGTGCCTGGAGTGGGACAGTGAGAGATCAGCCCCAGCATTTT. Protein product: CAWSGTVRDQPQHF.

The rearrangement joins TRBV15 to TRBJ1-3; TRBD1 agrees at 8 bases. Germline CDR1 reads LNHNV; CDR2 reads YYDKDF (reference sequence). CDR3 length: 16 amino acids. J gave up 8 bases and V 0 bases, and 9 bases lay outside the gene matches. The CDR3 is CATSRERQGAGDTIYF. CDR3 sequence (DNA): TGTGCCACCAGCAGAGAGAGGCAGGGGGCAGGGGACACCATATATTTT.

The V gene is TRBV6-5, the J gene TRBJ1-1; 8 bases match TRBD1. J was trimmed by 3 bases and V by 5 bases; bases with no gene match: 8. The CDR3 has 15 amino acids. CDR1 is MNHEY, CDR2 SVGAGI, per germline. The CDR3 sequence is CASSLRNRGDTEAFF. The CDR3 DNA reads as TGTGCCAGCAGTCTCAGAAACAGGGGGGACACTGAAGCTTTCTTT.

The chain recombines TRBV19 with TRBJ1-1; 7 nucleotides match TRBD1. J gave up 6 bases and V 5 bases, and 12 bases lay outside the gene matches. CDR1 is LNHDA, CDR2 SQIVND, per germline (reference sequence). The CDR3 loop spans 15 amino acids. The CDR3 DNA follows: TGTGCCAGTAGTGACCGACAGGGTCGGTTCGCTGAAGCTTTCTTT. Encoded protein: CASSDRQGRFAEAFF.

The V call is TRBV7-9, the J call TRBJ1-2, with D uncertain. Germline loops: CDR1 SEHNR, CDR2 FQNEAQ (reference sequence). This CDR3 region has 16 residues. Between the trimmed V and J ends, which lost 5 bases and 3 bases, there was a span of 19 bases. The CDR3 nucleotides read TGTGCCAGCAGCACCCTAAGAGGCGGATCCTACTATGGCTACACCTTC. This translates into CASSTLRGGSYYGYTF.

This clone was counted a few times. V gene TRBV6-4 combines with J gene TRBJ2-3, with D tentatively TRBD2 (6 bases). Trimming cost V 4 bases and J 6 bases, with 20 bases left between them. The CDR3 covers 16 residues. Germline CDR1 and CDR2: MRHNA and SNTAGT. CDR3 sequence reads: CASSVTSGSHADTQYF. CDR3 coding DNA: TGTGCCAGCAGTGTAACGTCCGGGAGCCATGCGGATACGCAGTATTTT.

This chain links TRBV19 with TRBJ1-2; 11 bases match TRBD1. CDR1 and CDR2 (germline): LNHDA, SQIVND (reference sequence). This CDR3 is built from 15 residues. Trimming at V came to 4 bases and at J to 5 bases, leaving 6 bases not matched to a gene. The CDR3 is CASSSSGQGVYGYTF. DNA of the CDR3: TGTGCCAGTAGTAGCTCGGGACAGGGGGTATATGGCTACACCTTC.

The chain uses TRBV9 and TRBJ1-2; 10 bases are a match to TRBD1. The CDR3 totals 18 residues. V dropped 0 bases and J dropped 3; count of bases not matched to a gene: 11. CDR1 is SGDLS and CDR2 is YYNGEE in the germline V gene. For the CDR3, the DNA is TGTGCCAGCAGCGTAGGGGGGGGACAGGGGACCCAGGACTATGGCTACACCTTC. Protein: CASSVGGGQGTQDYGYTF.